A single T cell receptor beta chain is shown here with its context. What it binds is not known. CDR3 size: 15 residues. Germline lookup yields CDR1 SGHRS and CDR2 YFSETQ. Trimming stripped 4 bases from V and 6 bases from J, with 19 bases between. The data originate from a study of T cell repertoires in ileal Crohn's disease. The study, taken as a whole, reports: Compared with non-smokers, active smokers at surgery showed more clonal expansions. High-frequency clones were more common in sorted CD8 than CD4 cells.

Assay used: immunoSEQ multiplex PCR; TCRdb lists only in-frame clones, some missing. Here the sample spans 9,500 to 13,000 clones, around three quarters being singletons. Sequencing was performed on ileal tissue. This TCR was recovered from an adult with Crohn's disease. The rearrangement uses TRBV5-1 and TRBJ1-2; D perhaps matches TRBD1 (5 bases). The CDR3 loop reads CASSPLTAGNDGYTF. CDR3 DNA: TGCGCCAGCAGCCCGCTTACCGCAGGGAATGATGGCTACACCTTC.